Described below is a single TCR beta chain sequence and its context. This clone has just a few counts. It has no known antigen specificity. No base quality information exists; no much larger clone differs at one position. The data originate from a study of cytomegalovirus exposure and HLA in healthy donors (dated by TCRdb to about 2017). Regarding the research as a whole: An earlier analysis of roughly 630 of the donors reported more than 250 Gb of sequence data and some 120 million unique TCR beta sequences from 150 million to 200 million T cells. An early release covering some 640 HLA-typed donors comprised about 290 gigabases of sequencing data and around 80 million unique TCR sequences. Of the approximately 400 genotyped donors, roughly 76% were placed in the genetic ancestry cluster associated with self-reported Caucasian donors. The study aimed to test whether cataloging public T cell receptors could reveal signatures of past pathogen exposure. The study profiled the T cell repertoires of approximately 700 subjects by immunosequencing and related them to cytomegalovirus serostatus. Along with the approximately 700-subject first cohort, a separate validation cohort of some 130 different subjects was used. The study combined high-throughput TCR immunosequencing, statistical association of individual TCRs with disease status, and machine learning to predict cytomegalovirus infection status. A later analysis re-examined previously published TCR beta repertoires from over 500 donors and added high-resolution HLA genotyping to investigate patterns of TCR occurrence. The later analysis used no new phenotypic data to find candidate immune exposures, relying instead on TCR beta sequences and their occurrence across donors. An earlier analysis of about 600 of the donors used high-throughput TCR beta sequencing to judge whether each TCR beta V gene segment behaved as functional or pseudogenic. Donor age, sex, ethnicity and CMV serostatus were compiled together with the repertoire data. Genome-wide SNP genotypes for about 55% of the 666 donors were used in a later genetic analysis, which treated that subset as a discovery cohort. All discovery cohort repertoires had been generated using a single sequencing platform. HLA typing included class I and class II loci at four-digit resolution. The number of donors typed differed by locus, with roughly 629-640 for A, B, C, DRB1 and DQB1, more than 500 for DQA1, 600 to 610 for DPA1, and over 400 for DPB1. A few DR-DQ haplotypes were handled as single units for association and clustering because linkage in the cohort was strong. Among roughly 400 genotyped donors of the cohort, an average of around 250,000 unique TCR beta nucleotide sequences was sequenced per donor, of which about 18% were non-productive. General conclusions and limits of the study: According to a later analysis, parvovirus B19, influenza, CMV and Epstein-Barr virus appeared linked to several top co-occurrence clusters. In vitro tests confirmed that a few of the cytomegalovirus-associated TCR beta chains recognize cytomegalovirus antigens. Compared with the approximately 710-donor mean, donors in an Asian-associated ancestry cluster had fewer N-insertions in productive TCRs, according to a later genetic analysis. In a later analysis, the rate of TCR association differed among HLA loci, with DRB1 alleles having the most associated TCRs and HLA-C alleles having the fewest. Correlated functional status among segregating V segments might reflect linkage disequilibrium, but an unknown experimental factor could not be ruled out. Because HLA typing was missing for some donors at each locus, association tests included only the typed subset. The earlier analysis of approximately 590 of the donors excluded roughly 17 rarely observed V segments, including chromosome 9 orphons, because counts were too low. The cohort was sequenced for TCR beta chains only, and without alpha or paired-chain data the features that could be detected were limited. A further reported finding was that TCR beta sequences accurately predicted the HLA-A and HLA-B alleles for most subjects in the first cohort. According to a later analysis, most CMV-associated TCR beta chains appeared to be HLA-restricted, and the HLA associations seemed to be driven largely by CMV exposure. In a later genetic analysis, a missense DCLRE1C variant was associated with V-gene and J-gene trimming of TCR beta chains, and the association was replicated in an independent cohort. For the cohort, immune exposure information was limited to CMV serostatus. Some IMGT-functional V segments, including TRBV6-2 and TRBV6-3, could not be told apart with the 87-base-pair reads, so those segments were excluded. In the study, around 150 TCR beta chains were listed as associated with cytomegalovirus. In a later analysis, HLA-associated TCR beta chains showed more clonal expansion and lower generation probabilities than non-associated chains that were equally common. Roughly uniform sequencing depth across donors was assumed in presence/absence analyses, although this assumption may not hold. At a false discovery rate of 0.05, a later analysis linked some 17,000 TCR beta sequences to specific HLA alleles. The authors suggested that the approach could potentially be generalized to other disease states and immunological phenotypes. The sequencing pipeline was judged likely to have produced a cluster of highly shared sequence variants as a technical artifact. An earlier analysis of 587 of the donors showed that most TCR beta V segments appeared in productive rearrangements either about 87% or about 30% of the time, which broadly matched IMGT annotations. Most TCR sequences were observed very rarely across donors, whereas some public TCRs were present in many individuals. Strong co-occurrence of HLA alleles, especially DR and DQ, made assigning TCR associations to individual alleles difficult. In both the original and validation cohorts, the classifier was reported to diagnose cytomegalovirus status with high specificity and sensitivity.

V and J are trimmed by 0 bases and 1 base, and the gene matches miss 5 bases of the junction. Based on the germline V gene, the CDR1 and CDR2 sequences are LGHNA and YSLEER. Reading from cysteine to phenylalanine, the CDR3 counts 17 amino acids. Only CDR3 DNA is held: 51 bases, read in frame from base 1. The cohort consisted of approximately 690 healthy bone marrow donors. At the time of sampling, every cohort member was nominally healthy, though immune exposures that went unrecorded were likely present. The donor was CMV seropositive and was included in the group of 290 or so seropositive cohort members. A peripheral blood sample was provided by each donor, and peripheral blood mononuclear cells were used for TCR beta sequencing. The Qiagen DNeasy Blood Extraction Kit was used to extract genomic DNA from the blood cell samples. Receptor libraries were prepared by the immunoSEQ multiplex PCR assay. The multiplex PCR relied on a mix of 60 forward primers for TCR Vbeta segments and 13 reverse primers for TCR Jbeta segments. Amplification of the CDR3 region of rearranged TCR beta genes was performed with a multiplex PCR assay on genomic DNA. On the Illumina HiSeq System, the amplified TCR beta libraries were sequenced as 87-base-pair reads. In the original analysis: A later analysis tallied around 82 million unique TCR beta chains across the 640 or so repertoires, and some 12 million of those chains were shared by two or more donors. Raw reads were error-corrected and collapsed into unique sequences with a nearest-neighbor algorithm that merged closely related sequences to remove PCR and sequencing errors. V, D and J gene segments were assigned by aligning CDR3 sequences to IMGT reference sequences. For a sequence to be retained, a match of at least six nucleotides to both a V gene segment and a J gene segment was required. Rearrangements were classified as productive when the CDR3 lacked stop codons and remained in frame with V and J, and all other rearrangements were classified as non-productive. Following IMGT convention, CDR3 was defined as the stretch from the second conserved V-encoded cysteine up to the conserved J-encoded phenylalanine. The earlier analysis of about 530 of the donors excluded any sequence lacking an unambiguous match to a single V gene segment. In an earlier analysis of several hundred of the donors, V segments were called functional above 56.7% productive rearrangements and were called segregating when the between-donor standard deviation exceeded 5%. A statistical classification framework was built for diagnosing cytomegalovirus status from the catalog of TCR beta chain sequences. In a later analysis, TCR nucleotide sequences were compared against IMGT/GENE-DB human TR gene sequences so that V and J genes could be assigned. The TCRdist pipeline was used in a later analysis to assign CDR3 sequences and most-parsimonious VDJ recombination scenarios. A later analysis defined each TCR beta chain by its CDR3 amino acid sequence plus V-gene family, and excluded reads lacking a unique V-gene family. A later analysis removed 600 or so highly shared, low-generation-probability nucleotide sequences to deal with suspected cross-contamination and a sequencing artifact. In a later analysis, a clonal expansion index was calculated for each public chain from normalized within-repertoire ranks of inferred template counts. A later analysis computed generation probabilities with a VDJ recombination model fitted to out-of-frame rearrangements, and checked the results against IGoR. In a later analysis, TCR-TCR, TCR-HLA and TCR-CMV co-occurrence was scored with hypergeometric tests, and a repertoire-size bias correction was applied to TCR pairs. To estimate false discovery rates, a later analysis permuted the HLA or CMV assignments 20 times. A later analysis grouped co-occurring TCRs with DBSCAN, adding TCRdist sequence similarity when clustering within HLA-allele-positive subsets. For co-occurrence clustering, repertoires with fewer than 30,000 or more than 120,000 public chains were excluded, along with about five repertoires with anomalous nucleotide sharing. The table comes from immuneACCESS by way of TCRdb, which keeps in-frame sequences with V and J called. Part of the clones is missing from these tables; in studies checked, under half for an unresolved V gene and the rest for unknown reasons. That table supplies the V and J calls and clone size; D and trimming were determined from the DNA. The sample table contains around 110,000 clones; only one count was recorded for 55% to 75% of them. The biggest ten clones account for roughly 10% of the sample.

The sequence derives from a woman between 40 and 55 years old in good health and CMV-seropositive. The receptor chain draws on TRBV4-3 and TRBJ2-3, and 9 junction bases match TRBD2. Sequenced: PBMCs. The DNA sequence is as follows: TGCGCCAGCAGCCAAGATATGGCGGGAGGGGGCACAGATACGCAGTATTTT. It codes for CASSQDMAGGGTDTQYF.